The table lists the clone carrying this T cell receptor beta chain with a few counts. Its antigen is currently unknown. Profiled with immunoSEQ multiplex PCR; TCRdb holds only in-frame clones, not every one. The data show 150,000 to 200,000 clones, with about 86% seen just once and roughly 12% held by the top ten. The sample comes from a study of T cell responses to AZD1222 COVID-19 vaccine. Whole-study findings and limits: Just 5 to 7 AZD1222 recipients were seropositive at baseline. The donor cohort was predominantly white British with a female majority, and clonal diversity may have been underestimated.

The CDR3 runs to 17 residues. Germline CDR1 is SGHRS and CDR2 is YFSETQ. V dropped 4 bases and J dropped 2; count of bases not matched to a gene: 10. This chain uses TRBV5-1 with TRBJ2-3, with 10 bases identical to TRBD2. This TCR came from an adult who received the AZD1222 COVID-19 vaccine. The starting material was peripheral blood, obtained 28 days after the second AZD1222 dose. Here the CDR3 reads CASSPPVAGGHTDTQYF. The CDR3 DNA sequence: TGCGCCAGCAGCCCCCCGGTAGCGGGGGGCCACACAGATACGCAGTATTTT.